A single T cell receptor (beta chain) is shown here with its context. V was pared by 7 bases and J by 3 bases, with 15 bases between. This CDR3 is built from 14 residues. Germline CDR1 and CDR2: MNHNY and SVGAGI (reference sequence). This specimen comes from a study of blood T cell repertoires in COVID-19. At the level of the study: Sites in the United States, Italy and Spain provided acute and convalescent COVID-19 samples. Nucleic acid was either cDNA or gDNA, and it came from T cells, B-cell-depleted T cells, or PBMCs.

Repertoires were generated with immunoSEQ multiplex PCR, while TCRdb's copy carries only in-frame clones and drops some. Of approximately 400,000 clones in the sample, about 90% were seen once. Specimen: peripheral blood. The chain recombines TRBV6-6 with TRBJ1-2; D call uncertain. This clonotype was obtained from a man aged 35-49 years with acute or convalescent COVID-19. CDR3 amino acids: CASIKGVLDYGYTF. Written as DNA, the CDR3 is TGTGCCAGCATCAAGGGAGTCCTCGACTATGGCTACACCTTC.